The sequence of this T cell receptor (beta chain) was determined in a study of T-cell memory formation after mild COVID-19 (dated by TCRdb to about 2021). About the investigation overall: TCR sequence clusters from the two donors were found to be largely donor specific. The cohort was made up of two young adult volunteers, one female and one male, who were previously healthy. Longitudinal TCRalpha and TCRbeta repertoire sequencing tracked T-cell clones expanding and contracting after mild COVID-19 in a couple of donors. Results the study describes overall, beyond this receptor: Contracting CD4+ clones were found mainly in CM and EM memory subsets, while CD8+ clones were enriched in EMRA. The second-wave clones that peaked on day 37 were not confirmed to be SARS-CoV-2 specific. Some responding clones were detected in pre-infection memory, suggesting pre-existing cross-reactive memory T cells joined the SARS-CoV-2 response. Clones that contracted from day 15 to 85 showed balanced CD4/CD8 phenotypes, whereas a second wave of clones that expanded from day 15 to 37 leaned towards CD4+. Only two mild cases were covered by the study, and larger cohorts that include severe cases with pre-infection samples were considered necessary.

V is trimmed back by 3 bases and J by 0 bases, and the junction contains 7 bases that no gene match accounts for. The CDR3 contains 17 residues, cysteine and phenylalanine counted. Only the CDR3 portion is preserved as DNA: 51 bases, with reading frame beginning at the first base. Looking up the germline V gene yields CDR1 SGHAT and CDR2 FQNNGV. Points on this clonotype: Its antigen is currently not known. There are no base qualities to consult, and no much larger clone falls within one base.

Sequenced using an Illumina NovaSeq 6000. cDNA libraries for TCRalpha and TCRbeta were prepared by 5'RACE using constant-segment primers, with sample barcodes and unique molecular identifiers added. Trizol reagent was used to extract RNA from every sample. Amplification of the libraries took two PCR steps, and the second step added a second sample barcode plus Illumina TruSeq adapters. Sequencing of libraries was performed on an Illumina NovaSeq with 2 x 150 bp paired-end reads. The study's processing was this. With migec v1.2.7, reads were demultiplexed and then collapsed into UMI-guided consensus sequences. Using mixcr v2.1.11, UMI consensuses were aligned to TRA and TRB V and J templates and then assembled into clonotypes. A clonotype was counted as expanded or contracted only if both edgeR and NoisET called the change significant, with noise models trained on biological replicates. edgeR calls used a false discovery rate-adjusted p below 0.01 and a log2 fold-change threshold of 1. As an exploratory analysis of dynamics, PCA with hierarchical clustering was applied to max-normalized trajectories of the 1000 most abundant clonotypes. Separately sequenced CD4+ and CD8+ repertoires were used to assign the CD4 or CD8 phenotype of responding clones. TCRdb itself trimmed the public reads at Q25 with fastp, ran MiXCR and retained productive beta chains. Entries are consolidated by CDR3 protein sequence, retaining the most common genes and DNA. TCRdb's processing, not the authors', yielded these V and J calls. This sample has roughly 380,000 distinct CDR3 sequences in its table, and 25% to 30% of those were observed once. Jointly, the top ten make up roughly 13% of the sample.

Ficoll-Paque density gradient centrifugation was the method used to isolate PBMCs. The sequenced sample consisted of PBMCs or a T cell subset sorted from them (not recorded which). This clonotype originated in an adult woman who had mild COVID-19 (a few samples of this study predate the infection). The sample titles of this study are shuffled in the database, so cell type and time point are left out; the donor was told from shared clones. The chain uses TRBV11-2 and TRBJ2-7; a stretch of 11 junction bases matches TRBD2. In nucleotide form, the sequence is TGTGCCAGCAGCTTCGGGACTAGCGGCGCCTACTCCTACGAGCAGTACTTC. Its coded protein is CASSFGTSGAYSYEQYF. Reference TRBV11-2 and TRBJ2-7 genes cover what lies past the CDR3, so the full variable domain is EAGVAQSPRYKIIEKRQSVAFWCNPISGHATLYWYQQILGQGPKLLIQFQNNGVVDDSQLPKDRFSAERLKGVDSTLKIQPAKLEDSAVYLCASSFGTSGAYSYEQYFGPGTRLTVT.